The rows below give T cell receptor beta chains drawn from one sample of a study of response to subunit inactivated influenza vaccine. In TCRdb, the RT-PCR reads were re-called with MiXCR into one record per CDR3 protein. Altogether roughly 700,000 distinct CDR3 sequences are present, approximately 15% being singletons, with the ten largest covering around 7%. Sequenced material: PBMCs from blood, taken 14 to 15 days before vaccination. These receptors were taken from a man between 50 and 59 years old who received an inactivated influenza vaccine. CDR3s include the opening cysteine and the closing phenylalanine or tryptophan. Each record gives: V gene, clone size, J gene, CDR3 protein. The size entry is marked missing in some rows and otherwise reads once, few, many or a size class.

TRBV27	few	TRBJ1-4	CASSMDRGRIEKLFF
TRBV6-2/TRBV6-3	.	TRBJ2-1	CASPWHPADEQFF
TRBV4-3	.	TRBJ1-3	CASSLHRQGGSGNTIYF
TRBV20-1	many	TRBJ2-3	CSARTGTSGYTDTQYF
TRBV6-2/TRBV6-3	few	TRBJ2-5	CASSYAGLETQYF
TRBV20-1	few	TRBJ1-1	CSASWQTNTEAFF
TRBV2	.	TRBJ1-2	CASRFGQSYGYTF
TRBV11-1	.	TRBJ2-7	CASSFWQVIHYEQYF
TRBV12-3/TRBV12-4	few	TRBJ2-1	CASRDEDRAYNEQFF
TRBV5-1	few	TRBJ1-6	CASSLGGRGSPLHF
TRBV6-1	few	TRBJ2-6	CASKGSDRGSGANVLTF
TRBV12-3/TRBV12-4	.	TRBJ2-3	CASGGKSTSTDTQYF
TRBV29-1	many	TRBJ2-7	CSVEDISLAGEYF
TRBV28	.	TRBJ2-7	CASSTPTGGGPYEQYF
TRBV29-1	few	TRBJ1-1	CSGTPGTGVTALF
TRBV20-1	.	TRBJ2-7	CSAAPGAPYEQYF
TRBV5-1	few	TRBJ2-1	CASSPPRELLWDEQFF
TRBV29-1	few	TRBJ2-3	CSVDDGRVDTQYF
TRBV2	few	TRBJ1-2	CASSEGRTASRYTF
TRBV19	.	TRBJ2-1	CASSKLANGRDEQFF
TRBV5-1	.	TRBJ1-1	CASRVHSTEAFF
TRBV5-1	.	TRBJ2-1	CASSLGIGANEQFF
TRBV6-2/TRBV6-3	.	TRBJ1-1	CASSQFLGGTEAFF
TRBV12-3/TRBV12-4	few	TRBJ2-5	CASSWREVETQYF
TRBV12-3/TRBV12-4	.	TRBJ1-1	CASKLTGGLWNTEAFF
TRBV9	.	TRBJ2-3	CASSVLGAGDTDTQYF
TRBV28	.	TRBJ2-6	CASGKTSGANVLTF
TRBV29-1	few	TRBJ2-7	CSVAQGSGYEQYF
TRBV6-2/TRBV6-3	.	TRBJ2-3	CASRVAGASTDTQYF
TRBV9	few	TRBJ2-1	CASSVVSSPAYEQFF
TRBV7-9	.	TRBJ2-3	CASSPPGLDFTDTQYF
TRBV7-9	.	TRBJ2-1	CASSLSGAGLLFF
TRBV10-3	.	TRBJ2-1	CAISHGGRQTGEQFF
TRBV29-1	.	TRBJ2-2	CSVGGQGTNTGELFF
TRBV20-1	few	TRBJ2-7	CSASSSSGDSYEQYF
TRBV20-1	few	TRBJ2-1	CSAREKDLYNEQFF